This T cell receptor (beta chain) was profiled in a study of blood T cell repertoires in COVID-19. Assay: immunoSEQ multiplex PCR; the TCRdb copy retains only in-frame clones and omits some. The table includes around 290,000 clones, 90% detected once. This clone has a single count. Enrolled through a virtual design, the participants were between 18 and 89 years of age and came from fewer than 30 US areas. Membership in each cohort depended on participant-reported clinical history. Germline CDR1 is SGHVS and CDR2 is FNYEAQ. The CDR3 runs to 15 residues. J was trimmed by 6 bases and V by 4 bases; bases with no gene match: 7.

The receptor was isolated from a woman aged 25 to 39 who had recovered from COVID-19. What was sequenced was PBMCs or T cells enriched from blood (not recorded which). J is TRBJ2-1 and V is TRBV7-6; 9 bases line up with TRBD1. The CDR3 spells CASSSGQGGGNEQFF. DNA of the CDR3: TGTGCCAGCAGCTCGGGACAGGGAGGTGGCAATGAGCAGTTCTTC.